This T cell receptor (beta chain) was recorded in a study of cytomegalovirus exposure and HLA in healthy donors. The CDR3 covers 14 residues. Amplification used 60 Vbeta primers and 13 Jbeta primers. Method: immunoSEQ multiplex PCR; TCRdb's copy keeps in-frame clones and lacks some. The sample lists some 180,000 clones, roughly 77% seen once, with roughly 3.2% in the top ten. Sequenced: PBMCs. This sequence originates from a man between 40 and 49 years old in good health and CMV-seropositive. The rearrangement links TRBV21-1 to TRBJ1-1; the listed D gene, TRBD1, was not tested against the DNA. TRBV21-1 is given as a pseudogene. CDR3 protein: CASSLQDRENEAFF. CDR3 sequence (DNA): TGTGCCAGCAGCCTGCAGGACAGGGAAAATGAAGCTTTCTTT.